The source of this T cell receptor beta chain is a study of CD8+CD57+ T cells in acquired aplastic anemia. This CDR3 comprises 16 residues. CDR1 is LNHNV, CDR2 YYDKDF, per germline (reference sequence). The V segment lost 3 bases and the J segment 8 bases; nucleotides outside the gene matches: 4. TCR beta VDJ and CDR3 profiling used genomic DNA as template. In TCRdb, the reads were re-called with MiXCR into one record per CDR3 protein. The sample consists of some 48,000 distinct CDR3 sequences, around 72% of them appearing once. The sample was sorted CD4+, CD8+, or CD8+CD57+ T cells (not recorded which) from PBMCs. V usage is TRBV15 and J usage is TRBJ2-1; the match to TRBD2 covers 16 bases. This TCR was sampled from a human donor in good health, serving as a control. In DNA, the CDR3 is TGTGCCACCAGCAGGGGGACTAGCGGGAGGGCACATGAGCAGTTCTTC. Translation: CATSRGTSGRAHEQFF.